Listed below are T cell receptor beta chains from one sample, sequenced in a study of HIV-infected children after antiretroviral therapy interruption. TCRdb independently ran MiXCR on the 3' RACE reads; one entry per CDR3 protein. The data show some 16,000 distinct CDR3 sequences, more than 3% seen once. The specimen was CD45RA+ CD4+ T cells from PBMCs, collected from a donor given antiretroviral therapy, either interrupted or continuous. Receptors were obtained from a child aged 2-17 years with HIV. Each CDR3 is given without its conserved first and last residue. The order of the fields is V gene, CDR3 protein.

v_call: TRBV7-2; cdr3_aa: ASSDWSRGGSGANVLT
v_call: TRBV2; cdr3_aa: ASQGGTLYEQY
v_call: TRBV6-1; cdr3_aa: ASLRNYGYT
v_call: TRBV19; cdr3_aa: ASRPKEPQGSTDTQY
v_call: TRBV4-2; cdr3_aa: ASSPGRGDTGELF
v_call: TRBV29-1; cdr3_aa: SVGRSPYEQY
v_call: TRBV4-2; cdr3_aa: ASSQDRGTGIYEQY
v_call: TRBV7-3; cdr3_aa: ASSLTGGSASAPS
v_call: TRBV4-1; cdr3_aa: ASSQFPNSPLH
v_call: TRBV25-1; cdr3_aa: ASSTWDRPYEQY
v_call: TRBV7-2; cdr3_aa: ASSLLGGGVPINEQF
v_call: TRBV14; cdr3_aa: ASSQHREAF
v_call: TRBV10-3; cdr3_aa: AISETLAGGNTGELF
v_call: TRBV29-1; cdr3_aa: SVGRAGELF
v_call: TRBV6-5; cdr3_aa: ASSYSGGYGANVLT
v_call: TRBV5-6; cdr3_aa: ASSLVAGATDTQY
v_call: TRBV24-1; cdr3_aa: ATSDFQGTQY
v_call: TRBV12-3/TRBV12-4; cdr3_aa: ASGLAGVRADTQY
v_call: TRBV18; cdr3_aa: ASSPWTVNTEAF
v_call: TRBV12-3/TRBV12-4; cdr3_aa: ASSTRRDEAF
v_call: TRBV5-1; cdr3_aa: ASSPDGSNTGELF
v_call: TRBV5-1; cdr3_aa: ASSRQGGADNSPLH
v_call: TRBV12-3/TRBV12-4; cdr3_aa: ASSLALSSYNEQF
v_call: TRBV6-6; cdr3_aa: ASGGDWGANTGQLY
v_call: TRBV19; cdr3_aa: ASGSGWPYGYT
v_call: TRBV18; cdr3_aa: ASSPQKNTEAF
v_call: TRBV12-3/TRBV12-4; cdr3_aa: ASSLKGRGGEQY
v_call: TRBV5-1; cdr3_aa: ASSLARQEGDYNSPLH
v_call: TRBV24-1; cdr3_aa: ATSDRRSETQY
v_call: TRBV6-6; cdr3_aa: ASRRQGTEAF
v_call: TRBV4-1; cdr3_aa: ASSQAQQGGAQH
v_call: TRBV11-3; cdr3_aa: ASSLGGSDTEAF
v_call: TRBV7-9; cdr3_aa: ASSFQGTPQPQH
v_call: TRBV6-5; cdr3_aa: ASSDSLLDTQY
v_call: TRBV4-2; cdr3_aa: ASSQDGRGREQY
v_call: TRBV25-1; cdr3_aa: ASSELGGVPQF
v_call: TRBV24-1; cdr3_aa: ATSATGGRTEAF
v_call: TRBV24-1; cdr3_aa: ATSGTRSSYEQY
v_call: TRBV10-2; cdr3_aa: ASSVTSGNKETQY
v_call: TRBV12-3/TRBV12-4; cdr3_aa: ASSFGQRGSSYNEQF
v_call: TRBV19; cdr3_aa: ASSMWSLHTGELF
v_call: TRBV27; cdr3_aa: ASGAGGQTYEQY
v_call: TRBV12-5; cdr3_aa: ASGPGRTFNQPQH
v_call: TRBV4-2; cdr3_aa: ASSRNTGQLY
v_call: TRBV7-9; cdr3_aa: ASSPEGTGAEQF
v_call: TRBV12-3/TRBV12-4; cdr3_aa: ASSLGDNYAEQF
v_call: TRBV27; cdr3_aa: ASRREASNQPQH
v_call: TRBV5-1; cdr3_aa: ASSWDSLGGTEAF
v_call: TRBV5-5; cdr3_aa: ASSLADLYGYT
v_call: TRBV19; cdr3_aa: ASSPDRTSTDTQY
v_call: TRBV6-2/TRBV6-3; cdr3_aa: ASSMNTEAF
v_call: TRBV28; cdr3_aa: ASTPQGFNQPQH
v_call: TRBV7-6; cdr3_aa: ASRRNTRVPTTDTQY